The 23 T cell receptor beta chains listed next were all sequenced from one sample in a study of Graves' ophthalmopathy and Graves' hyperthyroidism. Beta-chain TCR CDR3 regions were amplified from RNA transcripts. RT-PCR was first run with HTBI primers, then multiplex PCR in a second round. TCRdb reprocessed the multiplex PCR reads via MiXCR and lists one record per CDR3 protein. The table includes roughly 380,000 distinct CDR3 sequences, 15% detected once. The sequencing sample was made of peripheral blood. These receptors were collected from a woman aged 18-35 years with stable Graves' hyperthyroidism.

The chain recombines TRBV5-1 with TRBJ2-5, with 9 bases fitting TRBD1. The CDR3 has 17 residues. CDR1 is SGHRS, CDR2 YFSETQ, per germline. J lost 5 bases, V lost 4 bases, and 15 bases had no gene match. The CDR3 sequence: CASSSTEGTGFRETQYF. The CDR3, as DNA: TGCGCCAGCAGCAGCACGGAAGGGACAGGGTTTAGGGAGACCCAGTACTTC.

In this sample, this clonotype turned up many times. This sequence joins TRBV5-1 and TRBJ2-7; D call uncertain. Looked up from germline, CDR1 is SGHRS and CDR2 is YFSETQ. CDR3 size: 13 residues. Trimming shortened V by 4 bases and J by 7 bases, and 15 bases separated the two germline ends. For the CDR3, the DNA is TGCGCCAGCAGCCCGAATGGGGTTGGGGAGCAGTACTTC. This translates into CASSPNGVGEQYF. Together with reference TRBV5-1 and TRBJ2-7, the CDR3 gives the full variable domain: KAGVTQTPRYLIKTRGQQVTLSCSPISGHRSVSWYQQTPGQGLQFLFEYFSETQRNKGNFPGRFSGRQFSNSRSEMNVSTLELGDSALYLCASSPNGVGEQYFGPGTRLTVT.

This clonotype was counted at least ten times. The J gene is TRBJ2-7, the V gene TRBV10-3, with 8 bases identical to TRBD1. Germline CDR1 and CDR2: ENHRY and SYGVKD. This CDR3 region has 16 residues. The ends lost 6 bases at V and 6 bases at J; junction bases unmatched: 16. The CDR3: CAISPHGQGASSEQYF. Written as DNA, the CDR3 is TGTGCCATCAGCCCCCACGGGCAGGGGGCCTCCAGCGAGCAGTACTTC.

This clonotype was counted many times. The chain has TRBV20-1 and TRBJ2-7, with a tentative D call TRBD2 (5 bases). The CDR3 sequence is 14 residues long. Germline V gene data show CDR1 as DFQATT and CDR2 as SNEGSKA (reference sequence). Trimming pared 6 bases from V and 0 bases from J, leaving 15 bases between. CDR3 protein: CSAFTGKSSYEQYF. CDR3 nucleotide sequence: TGCAGTGCATTTACCGGGAAGAGCTCCTACGAGCAGTACTTC.

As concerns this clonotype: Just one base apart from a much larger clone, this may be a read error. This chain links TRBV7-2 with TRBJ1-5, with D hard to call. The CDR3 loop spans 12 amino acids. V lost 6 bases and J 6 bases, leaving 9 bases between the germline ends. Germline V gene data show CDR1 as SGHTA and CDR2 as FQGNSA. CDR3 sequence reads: CASSISSQPQHF. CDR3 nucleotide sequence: TGTGCCAGCAGTATTTCTTCTCAGCCCCAGCATTTT. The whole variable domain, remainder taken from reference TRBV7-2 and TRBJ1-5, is GAGVSQSPSNKVTEKGKDVELRCDPISGHTALYWYRQSLGQGLEFLIYFQGNSAPDKSGLPSDRFSAERTGGSVSTLTIQRTQQEDSAVYLCASSISSQPQHFGDGTRLSIL.

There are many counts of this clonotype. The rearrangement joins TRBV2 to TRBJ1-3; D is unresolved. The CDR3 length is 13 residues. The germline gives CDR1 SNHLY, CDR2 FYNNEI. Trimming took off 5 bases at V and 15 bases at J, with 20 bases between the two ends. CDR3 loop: CASSISGLQGEYF. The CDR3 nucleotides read TGTGCCAGCAGTATTTCCGGGCTTCAAGGCGAATATTTT.

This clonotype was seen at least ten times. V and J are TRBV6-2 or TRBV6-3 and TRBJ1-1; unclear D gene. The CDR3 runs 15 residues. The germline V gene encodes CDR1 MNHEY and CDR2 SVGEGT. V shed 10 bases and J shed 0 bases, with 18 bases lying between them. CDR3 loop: CATIRPTLLNTEAFF. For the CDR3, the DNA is TGTGCCACCATTAGACCGACACTATTGAACACTGAAGCTTTCTTT.

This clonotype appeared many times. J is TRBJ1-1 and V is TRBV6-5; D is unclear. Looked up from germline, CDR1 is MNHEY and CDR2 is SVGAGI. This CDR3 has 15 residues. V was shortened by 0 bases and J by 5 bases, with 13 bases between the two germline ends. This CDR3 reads CASSYSRGRITEAFF. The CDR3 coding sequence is TGTGCCAGCAGTTACTCGAGAGGGCGAATAACTGAAGCTTTCTTT.

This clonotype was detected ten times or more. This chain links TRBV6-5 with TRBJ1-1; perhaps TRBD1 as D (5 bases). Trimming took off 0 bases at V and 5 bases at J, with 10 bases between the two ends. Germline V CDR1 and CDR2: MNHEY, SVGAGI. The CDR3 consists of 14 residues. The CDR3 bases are TGTGCCAGCAGTTACTCGTTGGAGGGGACTGAAGCTTTCTTT. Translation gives CASSYSLEGTEAFF.

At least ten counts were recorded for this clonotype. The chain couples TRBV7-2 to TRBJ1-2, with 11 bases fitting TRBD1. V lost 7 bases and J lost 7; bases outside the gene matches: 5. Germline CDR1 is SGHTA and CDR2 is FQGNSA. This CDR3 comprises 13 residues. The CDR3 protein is CASTSDRGPGYTF. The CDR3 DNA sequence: TGTGCCAGCACCTCGGACAGGGGGCCTGGCTACACCTTC.

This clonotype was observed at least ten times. For the CDR3, the DNA is TGTGCCAGCAGTTTAAAGGGACAGGGGAAAGAGACCCAGTACTTC. Encoded protein: CASSLKGQGKETQYF. The rearrangement joins TRBV12-3 or TRBV12-4 to TRBJ2-5; 10 positions match TRBD1. The length of the CDR3 is 15 residues. The V segment lost 2 bases and the J segment 3 bases; nucleotides outside the gene matches: 3.

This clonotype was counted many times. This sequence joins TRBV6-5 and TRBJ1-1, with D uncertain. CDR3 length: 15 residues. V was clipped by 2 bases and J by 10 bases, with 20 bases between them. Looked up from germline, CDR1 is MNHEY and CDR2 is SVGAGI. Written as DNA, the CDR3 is TGTGCCAGCAGTTACATTACCGGTGGATTAGGGAGAGCTTTCTTT. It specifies CASSYITGGLGRAFF.

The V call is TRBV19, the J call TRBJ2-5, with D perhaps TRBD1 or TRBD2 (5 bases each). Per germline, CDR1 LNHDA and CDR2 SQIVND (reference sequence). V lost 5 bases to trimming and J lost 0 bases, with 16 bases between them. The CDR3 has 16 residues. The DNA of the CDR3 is TGTGCCAGTAGTCTGGGACGTAGGATGTACCAAGAGACCCAGTACTTC. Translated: CASSLGRRMYQETQYF.

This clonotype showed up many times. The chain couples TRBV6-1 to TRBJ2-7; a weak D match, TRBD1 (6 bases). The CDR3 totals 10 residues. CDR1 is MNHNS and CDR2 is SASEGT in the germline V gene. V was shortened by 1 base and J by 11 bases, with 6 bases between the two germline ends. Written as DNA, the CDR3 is TGTGCCAGCAGTGAAGGACAGGAGTACTTC. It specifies CASSEGQEYF.

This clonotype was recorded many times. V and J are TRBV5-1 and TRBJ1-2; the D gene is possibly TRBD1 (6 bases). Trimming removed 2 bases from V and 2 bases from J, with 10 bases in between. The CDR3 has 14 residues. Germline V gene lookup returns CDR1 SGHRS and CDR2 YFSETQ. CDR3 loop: CASSLTGFNYGYTF. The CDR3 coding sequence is TGCGCCAGCAGCTTAACAGGGTTCAACTATGGCTACACCTTC.

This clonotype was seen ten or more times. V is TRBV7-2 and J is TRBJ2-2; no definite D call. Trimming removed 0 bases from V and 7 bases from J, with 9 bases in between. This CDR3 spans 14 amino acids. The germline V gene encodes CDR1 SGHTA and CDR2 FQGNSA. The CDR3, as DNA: TGTGCCAGCAGCTTAGCGCGAACTGACGGGGAGCTGTTTTTT. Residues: CASSLARTDGELFF.

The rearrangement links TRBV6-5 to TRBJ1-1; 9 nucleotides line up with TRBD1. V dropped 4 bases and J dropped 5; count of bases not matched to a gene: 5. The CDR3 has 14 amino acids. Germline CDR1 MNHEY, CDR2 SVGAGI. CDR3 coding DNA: TGTGCCAGCAGTTGGGGACAGGGCCGAACTGAAGCTTTCTTT. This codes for CASSWGQGRTEAFF.

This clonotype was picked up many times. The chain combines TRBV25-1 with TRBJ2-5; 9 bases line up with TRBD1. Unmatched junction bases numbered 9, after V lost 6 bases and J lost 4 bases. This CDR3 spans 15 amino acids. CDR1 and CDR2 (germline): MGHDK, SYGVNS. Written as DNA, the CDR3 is TGTGCCAGCAGCCCACAGGGGGCCAAAGGAGAGACCCAGTACTTC. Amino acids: CASSPQGAKGETQYF.

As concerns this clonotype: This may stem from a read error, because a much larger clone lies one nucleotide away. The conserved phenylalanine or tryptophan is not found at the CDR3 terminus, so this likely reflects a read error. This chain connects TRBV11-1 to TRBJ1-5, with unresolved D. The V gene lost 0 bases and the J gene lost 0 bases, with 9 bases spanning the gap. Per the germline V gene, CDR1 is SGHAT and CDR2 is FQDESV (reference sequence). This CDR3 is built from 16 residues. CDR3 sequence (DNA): TGTGCCAGCAGCTTAGCTGGAGTAGATAGCAATCAGCCCCAGCATTTG. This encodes CASSLAGVDSNQPQHL.

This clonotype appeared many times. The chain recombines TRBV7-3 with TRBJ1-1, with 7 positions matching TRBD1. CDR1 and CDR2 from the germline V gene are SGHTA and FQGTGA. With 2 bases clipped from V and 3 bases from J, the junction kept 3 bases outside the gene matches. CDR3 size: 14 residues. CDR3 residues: CASSLSGGYTEAFF. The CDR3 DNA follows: TGTGCCAGCAGCTTATCAGGGGGGTACACTGAAGCTTTCTTT.

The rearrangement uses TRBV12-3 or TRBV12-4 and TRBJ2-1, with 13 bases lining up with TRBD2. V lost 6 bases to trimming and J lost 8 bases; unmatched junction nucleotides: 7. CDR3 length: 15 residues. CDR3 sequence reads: CASRWGLAGYDEQFF. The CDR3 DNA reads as TGTGCCAGCAGGTGGGGACTAGCGGGGTACGATGAGCAGTTCTTC.

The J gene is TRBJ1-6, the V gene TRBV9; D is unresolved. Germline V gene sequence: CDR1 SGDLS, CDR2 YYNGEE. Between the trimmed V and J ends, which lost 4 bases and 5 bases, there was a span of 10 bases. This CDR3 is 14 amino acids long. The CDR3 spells CASSLSFHNSPLHF. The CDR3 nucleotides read TGTGCCAGCAGCTTGAGTTTTCATAATTCACCCCTCCACTTT.

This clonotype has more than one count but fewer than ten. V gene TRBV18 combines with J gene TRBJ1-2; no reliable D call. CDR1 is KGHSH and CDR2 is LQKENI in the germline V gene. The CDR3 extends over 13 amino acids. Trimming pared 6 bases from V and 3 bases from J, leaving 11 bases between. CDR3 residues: CASSPTKDYGYTF. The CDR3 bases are TGTGCCAGCTCGCCGACAAAAGACTATGGCTACACCTTC.